This T cell receptor (beta chain) was sequenced in a study of T cells in tuberculosis. Sorting used thawed, overnight-rested PBMC stained with anti-CD3, a viability dye and GMM-loaded CD1B tetramer. The lipid loaded on the CD1B tetramers was C32 glucose monomycolate from Rhodococcus equi. Tetramer-negative cells, approximately 100,000 per donor, were also sorted. Germline CDR1 reads LNHDA; CDR2 reads SQIVND (reference sequence). This CDR3 is built from 15 residues. The V end was cut by 3 bases, the J end by 3 bases, with 12 bases between. Here immunoSEQ multiplex PCR was the method, and the copy in TCRdb shows in-frame clones only, minus some. The sample shows 80,000 to 100,000 clones, approximately 91% of them seen only once.

The sequence derives from an adult woman with latent tuberculosis. The source material was CD1b-GMM tetramer-negative cells sorted from PBMCs. The chain employs TRBV19 and TRBJ1-5; no definite D call. The CDR3 here is CASSIVGHPNQPQHF. As DNA, the CDR3 is TGTGCCAGTAGTATTGTTGGCCATCCCAATCAGCCCCAGCATTTT.